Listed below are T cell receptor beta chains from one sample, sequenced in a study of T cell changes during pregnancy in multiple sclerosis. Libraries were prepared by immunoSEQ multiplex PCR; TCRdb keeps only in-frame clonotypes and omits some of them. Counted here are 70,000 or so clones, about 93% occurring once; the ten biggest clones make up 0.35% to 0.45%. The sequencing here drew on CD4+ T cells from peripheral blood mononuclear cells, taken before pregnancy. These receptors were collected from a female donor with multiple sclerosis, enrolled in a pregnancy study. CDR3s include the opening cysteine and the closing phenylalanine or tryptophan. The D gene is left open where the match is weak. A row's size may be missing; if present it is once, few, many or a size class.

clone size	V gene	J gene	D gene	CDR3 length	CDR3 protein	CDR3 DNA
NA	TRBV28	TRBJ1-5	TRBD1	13	CASRDRGSQPQHF	TGTGCCAGCAGAGACAGGGGCAGTCAGCCCCAGCATTTT
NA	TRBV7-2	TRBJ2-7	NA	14	CASSLVRGDYEQYF	TGTGCCAGCAGCTTAGTTCGGGGTGACTACGAGCAGTACTTC
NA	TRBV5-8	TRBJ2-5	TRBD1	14	CASSMGQGGETQYF	TGTGCCAGCAGCATGGGACAGGGAGGCGAGACCCAGTACTTC
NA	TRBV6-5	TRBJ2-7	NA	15	CASSSLTGSSYEQYF	TGTGCCAGCAGTTCATTGACGGGTTCCTCCTACGAGCAGTACTTC
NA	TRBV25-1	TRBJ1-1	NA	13	CASLGRVNTEAFF	TGTGCCAGCTTAGGCAGGGTAAACACTGAAGCTTTCTTT
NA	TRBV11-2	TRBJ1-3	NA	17	CASSVSTATFSGNTIYF	TGTGCCAGCAGCGTTTCGACAGCGACCTTCTCTGGAAACACCATATATTTT
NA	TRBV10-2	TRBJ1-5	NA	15	CASSESGMSNQPQHF	TGCGCCAGCAGTGAGAGCGGGATGAGCAATCAGCCCCAGCATTTT
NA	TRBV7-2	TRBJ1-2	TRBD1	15	CASSSTGTGNYGYTF	TGTGCCAGCAGCTCAACCGGGACAGGGAACTATGGCTACACCTTC
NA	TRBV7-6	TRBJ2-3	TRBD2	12	CASSGSGNTQYF	TGTGCCAGCAGCGGAAGCGGGAATACGCAGTATTTT
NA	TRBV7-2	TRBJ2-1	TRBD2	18	CASSLSTSSGGFYNEQFF	TGTGCCAGCAGCTTATCGACCTCTAGCGGGGGATTTTACAATGAGCAGTTCTTC
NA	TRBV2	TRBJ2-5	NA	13	CASKLFNEGTQYF	TGTGCCAGCAAGCTCTTCAATGAGGGAACCCAGTACTTC
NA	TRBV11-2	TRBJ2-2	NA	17	CASRSQRLVLYTGELFF	TGTGCCAGCAGATCACAGAGACTAGTCCTTTACACCGGGGAGCTGTTTTTT
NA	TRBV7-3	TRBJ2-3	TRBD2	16	CASSDGGAGGRDTQYF	TGTGCCAGCAGCGACGGGGGAGCGGGAGGGAGAGATACGCAGTATTTT
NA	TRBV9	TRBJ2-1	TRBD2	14	CASSVPGGTDEQFF	TGTGCCAGCAGCGTACCGGGAGGAACAGATGAGCAGTTCTTC
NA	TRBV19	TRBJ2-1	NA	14	CASMRHYREGEQFF	TGTGCCAGTATGCGACACTACAGGGAGGGTGAGCAGTTCTTC
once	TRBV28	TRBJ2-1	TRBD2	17	CASGYPGGATTAGEQFF	TGTGCCAGCGGCTACCCGGGGGGGGCTACCACGGCGGGTGAGCAGTTCTTC
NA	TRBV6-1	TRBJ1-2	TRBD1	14	CASRAQGAGYGYTF	TGTGCCAGCAGGGCACAGGGGGCGGGATATGGCTACACCTTC
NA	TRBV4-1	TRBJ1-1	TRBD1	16	CASSHIDRVRDTEAFF	TGCGCCAGCAGCCATATAGACAGGGTTCGGGACACTGAAGCTTTCTTT